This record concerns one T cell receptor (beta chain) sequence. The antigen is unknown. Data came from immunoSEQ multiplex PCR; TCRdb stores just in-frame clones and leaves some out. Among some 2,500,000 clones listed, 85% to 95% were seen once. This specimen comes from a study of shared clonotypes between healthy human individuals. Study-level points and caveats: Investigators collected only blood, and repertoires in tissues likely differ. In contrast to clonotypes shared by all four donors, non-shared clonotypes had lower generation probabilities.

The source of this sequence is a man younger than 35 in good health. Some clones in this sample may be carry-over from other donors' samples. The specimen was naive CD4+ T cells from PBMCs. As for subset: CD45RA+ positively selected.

The CDR3 spells CASRPSTRRQGDTEAFF. The DNA for the CDR3 is TGTGCCAGCAGACCATCTACGCGGCGACAGGGTGACACTGAAGCTTTCTTT. The chain is built from TRBV7-9 and TRBJ1-1, with TRBD1 matching over 7 bases. The CDR3 has 17 amino acids. Germline V gene lookup returns CDR1 SEHNR and CDR2 FQNEAQ (reference sequence). V shed 6 bases and J 3 bases; nucleotides not matched to a gene: 16.